A few counts support the clone carrying this T cell receptor (beta chain). CDR3 length equals 14 residues. The germline CDR1 and CDR2 sequences are DFQATT and SNEGSKA (reference sequence). After removal of 4 bases from V and 7 bases from J, the junction contained 10 bases not matched to a gene. Then a second PCR, running roughly 7 to 11 cycles, was carried out with a sample-barcoded 5' primer and a J-beta primer mix. TCRdb ran MiXCR on the 5' RACE reads and lists one entry per CDR3 protein. The sample comprises hundreds of thousands of distinct CDR3 sequences, 58% of which are singletons, and approximately 21% rests with the top ten. These data belong to a study of blood T cells in healthy people across ages.

This TCR derives from a man aged 30 to 39 in good health. The chain carries TRBV20-1 and TRBJ2-1, with 7 bases identical to TRBD2. Sequencing input: blood. For the CDR3, the DNA is TGCAGTGCTATATGGAGGGAGGGCCAGAATGAGCAGTTCTTC. Its translation is CSAIWREGQNEQFF.